The sequence of this T cell receptor (beta chain) was determined in a study of identical twins. Study-wide findings and caveats: Out-of-frame alpha sequences shared by twins showed excess low generation probability. Models underestimated how often monozygotic twins shared out-of-frame TCR alpha.

CDR1 MNHEY and CDR2 SMNVEV come from the germline V gene (reference sequence). J gave up 0 bases and V 4 bases, and 12 bases lay outside the gene matches. The CDR3 is 20 residues long. TCRdb reanalysed the 5' RACE reads using MiXCR and keeps one entry per CDR3 protein. The sample includes about 720,000 distinct CDR3 sequences, more than 6.5% of them seen just once. This clonotype occurred a few times. Its antigen is not known. The same sample was also studied in work on yellow fever vaccine responses in identical twins. Per that study: Reports say the vaccine T cell response in twins looked partly convergent and partly personalized.

The chain joins TRBV27 to TRBJ2-1; 13 nucleotides align to TRBD2. The sequencing input was PBMCs. The receptor comes from a woman aged 18-30 years in good health. The CDR3 bases are TGTGCCAGCAGTTCTAGACCCGGGACTAGCGGGAAGTTCTCCTACAATGAGCAGTTCTTC. As protein: CASSSRPGTSGKFSYNEQFF.